This T cell receptor beta chain was captured by sequencing in a study of blood T cell repertoires in COVID-19. From germline, CDR1 is SEHNR and CDR2 FQNEAQ (reference sequence). With V trimmed by 6 bases and J by 5 bases, 9 bases remained unmatched. This CDR3 spans 15 amino acids. Authors' analysis steps: It was from reference gene primer amplification that nucleated cell counts were estimated. The protocol was immunoSEQ multiplex PCR, while the TCRdb copy is restricted to in-frame clones and leaves out a portion. That table furnishes V, J and clone size, whereas the DNA furnished D and trimming. Among 80,000 to 95,000 clones listed, approximately 77% were seen once.

This chain uses TRBV7-9 with TRBJ1-4; 7 bases match TRBD1. The TCR comes from a woman of 80 years or more with acute or convalescent COVID-19. Sequencing was performed on peripheral blood. This chain's CDR3 is CASRRLGQTNEKLFF. Written as DNA, the CDR3 is TGTGCCAGCAGACGCCTGGGACAGACAAATGAAAAACTGTTTTTT. The whole variable domain, filled in from reference TRBV7-9 and TRBJ1-4, reads DTGVSQNPRHKITKRGQNVTFRCDPISEHNRLYWYRQTLGQGPEFLTYFQNEAQLEKSRLLSDRFSAERPKGSFSTLEIQRTEQGDSAMYLCASRRLGQTNEKLFFGSGTQLSVL.